This T cell receptor (beta chain) was recorded in a study of post-analysis software for immune sequencing data. Study background: Disease courses included relapsing-remitting, secondary progressive and progressive-relapsing multiple sclerosis. Findings and caveats of the study: Under F measure analysis, samples from one preparation batch co-clustered strongly. For normalized Chao1 diversity, multiple sclerosis patients scored significantly lower than controls did. Elevated frequency relative to controls characterized roughly 5 TRBV segments in patients, TRBV5-6, TRBV5-1 and TRBV20-1 among them.

The TCR beta cDNA libraries carried unique molecular identifiers. In TCRdb, the PCR reads were re-called with MiXCR into one record per CDR3 protein. The sample holds hundreds of thousands of distinct CDR3 sequences, around 50% seen once. A remark on this clonotype: Its antigen is undetermined.

The CDR3 is 11 residues long. The V end was cut by 6 bases, the J end by 6 bases, with 6 bases between. Sequenced material: blood. This chain links TRBV12-3 or TRBV12-4 with TRBJ2-1, with unresolved D. This TCR came from a girl aged 5-17 years with multiple sclerosis. The CDR3 coding sequence is TGTGCCAGCAGCCGGTTCAATGAGCAGTTCTTC. As protein: CASSRFNEQFF.